This T cell receptor (beta chain) was recovered during a study of vaccination and CD4 T cells after COVID-19. At the level of the study: Nasal swab PCR showed SARS-CoV-2 in convalescent patients, some ten with mild and one with severe disease. Overlapping peptides of the spike proteins of SARS-CoV-2, HCoV-NL63, HCoV-OC43 and HCoV-229E were used for cell stimulation. Study observations and caveats: 304 of 307 vaccine-specific clones from convalescent patients were spike mono-reactive.

The CDR3 is 13 residues long. The V gene lost 3 bases and the J gene lost 3 bases, with 8 bases spanning the gap. Specified time point: late sampling 161 to 241 days after vaccination in a few convalescent patients. Treatment specified: roughly 10-day PBMC culture with coronavirus spike peptide pools or control peptides (ViraFEST assay). About this clonotype itself: The antigen is not known.

Sequencing of the DNA from cultured CD4+ T cells was carried out with the Oncomine TCR Beta short-read assay. TCRdb reanalysed the PCR reads using MiXCR and keeps one entry per CDR3 protein. The data hold about 15,000 distinct CDR3 sequences, with approximately 50% observed a single time. The specimen comprised CD4+ T cells from blood, cultured in vitro, sampled about 7 months after SARS-CoV-2 vaccination. The chain carries TRBV12-3 or TRBV12-4 and TRBJ2-5; D perhaps matches TRBD1 (5 bases). This sequence originates from a human donor who had recovered from COVID-19. The CDR3 sequence: CASSFRGEETQYF. The CDR3 DNA reads TGTGCCAGCAGTTTTAGGGGCGAAGAGACCCAGTACTTC.